A selection of T cell receptor beta chains follows, all from one sample in a study of blood T cell repertoires in COVID-19. Sequencing was performed with immunoSEQ multiplex PCR; in TCRdb, only in-frame clones are kept and a portion is missing. The sample gives about 110,000 clones, just over 90% of which show up once; less than 1.5% is in the top ten. Sequenced sample: peripheral blood. These receptors came from a woman aged 25-40 years with acute or convalescent COVID-19. Both conserved end residues are part of each CDR3. D genes are given only for firm matches. Part of the rows lack a size; the others show once, few, many or a class for expanded clones.

clone size: NA; D gene: TRBD1; J gene: TRBJ1-2; V gene: TRBV12-3/TRBV12-4; CDR3 protein: CASSSGGYGYTF; CDR3 DNA: TGTGCCAGCAGTTCAGGGGGCTATGGCTACACCTTC
clone size: NA; D gene: TRBD1; J gene: TRBJ1-4; V gene: TRBV28; CDR3 protein: CASSSGKGAEEKLFF; CDR3 DNA: TGTGCCAGCAGTTCCGGTAAGGGGGCGGAGGAAAAACTGTTTTTT
clone size: NA; D gene: TRBD1; J gene: TRBJ1-2; V gene: TRBV10-1; CDR3 protein: CASSGAEGAAGYTF; CDR3 DNA: TGCGCCAGCAGTGGCGCCGAGGGGGCGGCTGGCTACACCTTC
clone size: NA; D gene: NA; J gene: TRBJ2-7; V gene: TRBV7-8; CDR3 protein: CASSLRTVLTYEQYF; CDR3 DNA: TGTGCCAGCAGCTTAAGGACAGTTTTGACCTACGAGCAGTACTTC
clone size: NA; D gene: NA; J gene: TRBJ1-2; V gene: TRBV5-6; CDR3 protein: CASSLRTPGVYGYTF; CDR3 DNA: TGTGCCAGCAGCTTGAGGACTCCTGGAGTCTATGGCTACACCTTC
clone size: NA; D gene: NA; J gene: TRBJ1-1; V gene: TRBV10-3; CDR3 protein: CAISERTGGTTEAFF; CDR3 DNA: TGTGCCATCAGTGAGCGAACAGGCGGAACAACTGAAGCTTTCTTT
clone size: once; D gene: TRBD1; J gene: TRBJ1-2; V gene: TRBV9; CDR3 protein: CASSVVGQGGGYTF; CDR3 DNA: TGTGCCAGCAGCGTAGTGGGACAGGGAGGTGGCTACACCTTC
clone size: NA; D gene: TRBD2; J gene: TRBJ2-1; V gene: TRBV7-3; CDR3 protein: CASSPSGGALSNEQFF; CDR3 DNA: TGTGCCAGCAGCCCTAGCGGGGGGGCCCTTTCCAATGAGCAGTTCTTC
clone size: NA; D gene: TRBD1; J gene: TRBJ1-5; V gene: TRBV19; CDR3 protein: CASGTGFGNQPQHF; CDR3 DNA: TGTGCCAGTGGGACAGGGTTTGGCAATCAGCCCCAGCATTTT
clone size: once; D gene: NA; J gene: TRBJ2-7; V gene: TRBV6-5; CDR3 protein: CASRDNGISYEQYF; CDR3 DNA: TGTGCCAGCAGAGACAATGGTATTTCCTACGAGCAGTACTTC
clone size: NA; D gene: TRBD2; J gene: TRBJ2-7; V gene: TRBV3-1/TRBV3-2; CDR3 protein: CASSQGLAGHSYEQYF; CDR3 DNA: TGTGCCAGCAGCCAAGGGCTAGCGGGCCACTCCTACGAGCAGTACTTC
clone size: NA; D gene: NA; J gene: TRBJ2-3; V gene: TRBV19; CDR3 protein: CASESSYNTQYF; CDR3 DNA: TGTGCGAGCGAGTCCTCATATAATACGCAGTATTTT
clone size: NA; D gene: TRBD1; J gene: TRBJ1-1; V gene: TRBV7-6; CDR3 protein: CASSADRGSGTEAFF; CDR3 DNA: TGTGCCAGCAGCGCGGACAGGGGAAGTGGGACTGAAGCTTTCTTT